The entry below describes one T cell receptor (beta chain). Antigen unknown. Being one base from a much bigger clone, this may be a read error. This record comes from a study of blood T cells in healthy people across ages. Study-level points and caveats: Among T cells, TCR beta diversity per million cells dropped roughly linearly as age rose. PBMCs left unsorted prevented a conclusive naive versus antigen-experienced comparison.

Sample-barcoded 5' priming and a J-beta primer mix drove a second PCR of roughly 7 to 11 cycles. No fewer than 2.5 million CDR3-containing paired-end reads came from each sample. TCRdb redid the calling of the 5' RACE reads with MiXCR, one entry per CDR3 protein. The data show under 2 million distinct CDR3 sequences, 34% seen once. J gave up 8 bases and V 5 bases, and 18 bases lay outside the gene matches. The CDR3 runs 18 residues. The germline V gene has CDR1 SGHAT and CDR2 FQNNGV. Each donor's blood draw was approximately 10 milliliters of peripheral blood. The chain couples TRBV11-2 to TRBJ2-1; TRBD1 matches at 10 bases. Material: blood. The TCR sequence derives from a woman in her twenties or thirties in good health. The DNA of the CDR3 is TGTGCCAGCAGCCCCTTCCCCCTGAGGGACAGGGGTTGCTATGAGCAGTTCTTC. Its translation: CASSPFPLRDRGCYEQFF.